This section outlines one TCR beta chain sequence together with its context. The protocol was immunoSEQ multiplex PCR, while the TCRdb copy is restricted to in-frame clones and leaves out a portion. The sample contains about 28,000 clones, around 90% of which appear only once. V gave up 5 bases and J gave up 8 bases; unmatched junction bases: 11. Germline V CDR1 and CDR2: MNHNY, SVGAGI (reference sequence). This CDR3 comprises 16 residues. This record comes from a study of T cell changes during pregnancy in multiple sclerosis. The input for sequencing was CD8+ T cells from peripheral blood mononuclear cells, taken before pregnancy. The source of this sequence is a female donor with multiple sclerosis, enrolled in a pregnancy study. The rearrangement joins TRBV6-6 to TRBJ1-6; 8 nucleotides align to TRBD1. The CDR3 protein is CASSRPGQGLDSPLHF. As DNA, the CDR3 is TGTGCCAGCAGTAGGCCCGGACAGGGCTTAGATTCACCCCTCCACTTT.